The 7 T cell receptor beta chains below come from one sample, sequenced in a study of Graves' ophthalmopathy and Graves' hyperthyroidism. The authors amplified TCR beta CDR3 regions from RNA transcripts. Investigators did first-round RT-PCR with HTBI primers, then second-round multiplex PCR. MiXCR, applied by TCRdb to the multiplex PCR reads, yields one record per CDR3 protein. The profile covers approximately 640,000 distinct CDR3 sequences, with over 40% appearing a single time and over 2.5% taken by the ten largest. The sample comprised peripheral blood. These receptors all stem from an adult man with Graves' ophthalmopathy.

The chain employs TRBV29-1 and TRBJ1-2; perhaps TRBD1 as D (5 bases). Germline CDR1 and CDR2: SQVTM and ANQGSEA. The V and J ends lost 6 bases and 4 bases respectively, with 27 bases between them. This CDR3 is built from 17 residues. CDR3 amino acids: CSVGSTPVGMGGYGYTF. The CDR3 region has the DNA TGCAGCGTCGGAAGCACGCCCGTTGGTATGGGGGGCTATGGCTACACCTTC.

The genes are TRBV7-2 and TRBJ2-5; TRBD1 or TRBD2 may be the D gene (7 bases each). CDR1 is SGHTA and CDR2 is FQGNSA in the germline V gene. V lost 5 bases and J 5 bases, leaving 15 bases between the germline ends. The CDR3 spans 14 residues. CDR3 DNA sequence: TGTGCCAGCAGCCCAGGGGGGGGCGCGGAGACCCAGTACTTC. Translation: CASSPGGGAETQYF.

The J gene is TRBJ1-1, the V gene TRBV11-2; 7 bases align to TRBD1. Germline V CDR1 and CDR2: SGHAT, FQNNGV. The CDR3 runs 15 residues. The junction had 9 bases not matched to a gene; V was cut back by 5 bases and J by 3 bases. CDR3 region: CASSPRTGAYTEAFF. In nucleotides, the CDR3 is TGTGCCAGCAGCCCCAGGACAGGAGCCTACACTGAAGCTTTCTTT.

The chain links TRBV7-6 to TRBJ2-7, with TRBD1 identical over 8 bases. The CDR3 loop spans 17 amino acids. Germline CDR1 and CDR2: SGHVS and FNYEAQ. The ends lost 8 bases at V and 1 base at J; junction bases unmatched: 16. The CDR3 loop reads CASPYWEEDRVSYEQYF. The CDR3 DNA reads as TGTGCCAGCCCGTATTGGGAAGAGGACAGGGTTTCCTACGAGCAGTACTTC.

The table lists this clonotype with many counts. The chain combines TRBV6-6 with TRBJ2-7; maybe TRBD2 (6 bases). CDR3 length: 15 residues. Between the trimmed V and J ends, which lost 6 bases and 2 bases, there was a span of 17 bases. Germline V gene data show CDR1 as MNHNY and CDR2 as SVGAGI (reference sequence). CDR3 nucleotides: TGTGCCAGCAGCGAGCGGCGGGGCGCCACCTACGAGCAGTACTTC. It encodes CASSERRGATYEQYF.

The chain carries TRBV11-1 and TRBJ2-7; 9 positions match TRBD1. CDR3 length equals 14 residues. Germline lookup yields CDR1 SGHAT and CDR2 FQDESV (reference sequence). V shed 7 bases, J shed 2 bases, and the junction held 6 bases outside the gene matches. The chain's CDR3 is CASNLDRGAYEQYF. DNA of the CDR3: TGTGCCAGCAACCTAGACAGGGGGGCCTACGAGCAGTACTTC.

In this sample, this clonotype turned up many times. The V and J genes are TRBV19 and TRBJ1-2; D unresolved. The CDR3 extends over 11 amino acids. Germline CDR1 and CDR2: LNHDA and SQIVND (reference sequence). V was shortened by 6 bases and J by 2 bases, with 4 bases between the two germline ends. CDR3 sequence (DNA): TGTGCCAGTAGACAGAACTATGGCTACACCTTC. It translates to CASRQNYGYTF.